This is a list of T cell receptor beta chains from one sample in a study of shared T cell receptors in the human thymus. Assay: immunoSEQ multiplex PCR; the TCRdb copy retains only in-frame clones and omits some. The top ten clones hold approximately 0.013% of a sample with 450,000 to 650,000 clones, about four fifths of them seen once. This sample was shared with a second study, whose subject was human thymus T cells.

The source material was thymocytes. The receptors here all came from a boy under three years old with a congenital heart defect. The CDR3 runs from the conserved cysteine through the conserved F or W. Each record gives: clone size, D gene, J gene, V gene, CDR3 protein, CDR3 DNA. A D gene is named only where the DNA matches it firmly. Clone sizes are given selectively: once, few, many, or a class where the clone is expanded.

clone_size: once
d_call: TRBD1
j_call: TRBJ1-6
v_call: TRBV27
cdr3_aa: CASSHSGTGASPLHF
cdr3_nt: TGTGCCAGCAGTCACTCCGGGACAGGGGCTTCACCCCTCCACTTT

clone_size: .
d_call: TRBD2
j_call: TRBJ2-2
v_call: TRBV7-6
cdr3_aa: CASSPTSGGSEGELFF
cdr3_nt: TGTGCCAGCAGCCCGACTAGCGGAGGCAGTGAGGGGGAGCTGTTTTTT

clone_size: few
d_call: .
j_call: TRBJ2-7
v_call: TRBV18
cdr3_aa: CASSPPKGERLDF
cdr3_nt: TGTGCCAGCTCACCACCGAAGGGGGAGCGCTTGGACTTC

clone_size: .
d_call: .
j_call: TRBJ2-5
v_call: TRBV20-1
cdr3_aa: CSLGGQETQYF
cdr3_nt: TGCAGTCTGGGGGGCCAAGAGACCCAGTACTTC

clone_size: .
d_call: TRBD2
j_call: TRBJ2-2
v_call: TRBV15
cdr3_aa: CATSRDGTSNTGELFF
cdr3_nt: TGTGCCACCAGCAGAGACGGGACTAGCAACACCGGGGAGCTGTTTTTT

clone_size: .
d_call: TRBD1
j_call: TRBJ2-3
v_call: TRBV5-4
cdr3_aa: CASRDRGQVSDTQYF
cdr3_nt: TGTGCCAGCAGAGACAGGGGGCAAGTATCAGATACGCAGTATTTT

clone_size: .
d_call: TRBD1
j_call: TRBJ2-6
v_call: TRBV5-4
cdr3_aa: CASSLAAGGYSGANVLTF
cdr3_nt: TGTGCCAGCAGCTTGGCGGCAGGGGGTTACTCTGGGGCCAACGTCCTGACTTTC

clone_size: few
d_call: TRBD1
j_call: TRBJ2-7
v_call: TRBV27
cdr3_aa: CASILPHLWDRGLGEQYF
cdr3_nt: TGTGCCAGCATCCTCCCTCATTTATGGGACAGGGGATTGGGCGAGCAGTACTTC

clone_size: once
d_call: TRBD1
j_call: TRBJ2-7
v_call: TRBV4-1
cdr3_aa: CASSHGTGVGVFGEQYF
cdr3_nt: TGCGCCAGCAGCCATGGCACAGGGGTAGGGGTTTTTGGCGAGCAGTACTTC

clone_size: .
d_call: .
j_call: TRBJ2-7
v_call: TRBV28
cdr3_aa: CASSYQGPYEQYF
cdr3_nt: TGTGCCAGCAGTTACCAGGGGCCCTACGAGCAGTACTTC

clone_size: .
d_call: TRBD2
j_call: TRBJ2-7
v_call: TRBV7-2
cdr3_aa: CASSLARAGGANEQYF
cdr3_nt: TGTGCCAGCAGCTTAGCGAGAGCGGGAGGCGCGAACGAGCAGTACTTC

clone_size: .
d_call: .
j_call: TRBJ2-3
v_call: TRBV6-5
cdr3_aa: CASKGDTQYF
cdr3_nt: TGTGCCAGCAAGGGGGATACGCAGTATTTT

clone_size: .
d_call: .
j_call: TRBJ2-2
v_call: TRBV4-1
cdr3_aa: CASSQEGEGRNTGELFF
cdr3_nt: TGCGCCAGCAGCCAAGAAGGAGAGGGTAGGAACACCGGGGAGCTGTTTTTT

clone_size: .
d_call: TRBD1
j_call: TRBJ2-7
v_call: TRBV6-5
cdr3_aa: CASSGTGVGEYEQYF
cdr3_nt: TGTGCCAGCAGCGGGACAGGGGTAGGGGAATACGAGCAGTACTTC